What follows are 2 T cell receptor beta chains derived from one specimen sequenced in a study of CD8+CD57+ T cells in acquired aplastic anemia. An expansion of CD8+CD57+ cells by flow cytometry had been shown in patients chosen for sequencing. Genomic DNA provided the template from which TCR beta VDJ and CDR3 profiles were obtained. TCRdb re-called the reads through MiXCR, storing one row per CDR3 protein. The sample shows 120,000 or so distinct CDR3 sequences, about 40% of them seen only once. Sequencing input: sorted CD4+, CD8+, or CD8+CD57+ T cells (not recorded which) from PBMCs. The source of these receptors is a human donor with aplastic anemia.

The genes are TRBV7-2 and TRBJ1-5; D perhaps matches TRBD1 (6 bases). V lost 5 bases and J 1 base, leaving 12 bases between the germline ends. The CDR3 has 15 amino acids. Per the germline V gene, CDR1 is SGHTA and CDR2 is FQGNSA. CDR3 loop: CASSLDSTSNQPQHF. CDR3 bases: TGTGCCAGCAGCCTGGACAGTACGAGCAATCAGCCCCAGCATTTT.

This chain connects TRBV6-2 or TRBV6-3 to TRBJ1-2; TRBD1 matches 8 bases. CDR1 is MNHEY, CDR2 SVGEGT, per germline. V lost 4 bases to trimming and J lost 7 bases; unmatched junction nucleotides: 8. The CDR3 totals 14 residues. CDR3 coding DNA: TGTGCCAGCAGTTCCTCAGGGGGCTTGGGTGGCTACACCTTC. As protein: CASSSSGGLGGYTF.